The clone carrying this T cell receptor (beta chain) was picked up many times. The ends lost 6 bases at V and 7 bases at J; junction bases unmatched: 10. The CDR3 has 16 residues. For each extraction, RNA and DNA were obtained together from about 19-30 mg of unsorted bulk tissue. Sampling of each tumor involved five separate regions. This record comes from a study of tumor-infiltrating lymphocytes in primary liver carcinoma. As for the study in general: The patients comprised men and women between the ages of 30 and 69 years.

cDNA specific to TCR beta was made from about 0.45 ug of total RNA, with a constant-region primer employed for priming. Three-round nested multiplex PCR performed with slightly modified ARM-PCR produced the TCR beta libraries. The two initial PCR rounds, nine to eleven cycles each, used TRBV1-TRBV30 forward and C-beta reverse primers. TCRdb used MiXCR to reprocess the multiplex PCR reads, holding one entry per CDR3 protein. The repertoire holds 95,000 to 100,000 distinct CDR3 sequences, with around two thirds as singletons. The TCR comes from a woman aged 60-70 years with primary liver carcinoma and hepatitis B virus infection. V gene TRBV12-3 or TRBV12-4 combines with J gene TRBJ1-6; 9 bases are shared with TRBD1. The sample consisted of liver tumor tissue from sampling region 2. Subset defined: tumor region T2, inferior pole. The CDR3 sequence: CASSTRLGTGNSPLHF. For the CDR3, the DNA is TGTGCCAGCAGCACCCGGTTAGGGACAGGGAATTCACCCCTCCACTTT.